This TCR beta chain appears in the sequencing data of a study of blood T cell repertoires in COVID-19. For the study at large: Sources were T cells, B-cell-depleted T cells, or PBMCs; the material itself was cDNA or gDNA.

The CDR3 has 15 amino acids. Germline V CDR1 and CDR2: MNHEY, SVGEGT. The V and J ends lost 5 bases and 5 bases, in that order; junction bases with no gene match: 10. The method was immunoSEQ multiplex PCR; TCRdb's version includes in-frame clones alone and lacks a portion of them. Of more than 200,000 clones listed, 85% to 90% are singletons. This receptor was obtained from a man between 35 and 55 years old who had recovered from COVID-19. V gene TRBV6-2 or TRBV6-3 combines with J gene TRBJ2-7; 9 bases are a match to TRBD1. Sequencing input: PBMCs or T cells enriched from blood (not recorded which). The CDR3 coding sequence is TGTGCCAGCAGTACCCGGGACAGGGATTTCCACGAGCAGTACTTC. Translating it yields CASSTRDRDFHEQYF.